The subject of this entry is one TCR beta chain. Across about two dozen US areas, participants ranged in age from about 18 to 90 years. Recovery meant two consecutive negative NP/OP PCR tests, professional clearance, or resolved symptoms. Generated by immunoSEQ multiplex PCR, the TCRdb table keeps only in-frame clones and is missing some. The sample has around 230,000 clones, roughly four fifths seen once. The data were taken from a study of blood T cell repertoires in COVID-19. There are 15 residues in the CDR3. The rearrangement uses TRBV21-1 and TRBJ2-7; the table's D call, TRBD1, was not checked against the DNA. TRBV21-1 is given as a pseudogene. Sequenced input: PBMCs or T cells enriched from blood (not recorded which). This clonotype originated in a man in his forties who had recovered from COVID-19. The chain's CDR3 is CATQRDRGITYEQYF. The DNA for the CDR3 is TGTGCCACCCAGCGGGACAGGGGTATAACCTACGAGCAGTACTTC.